This TCR beta chain was captured by sequencing in a study of blood T cell repertoires in COVID-19. In the study overall: Collection of acute and convalescent COVID-19 samples took place in the United States, Italy and Spain.

V was pared by 4 bases and J by 7 bases, with 23 bases between. The CDR3 length is 16 residues. Germline CDR1 is SGHDN and CDR2 is FVKESK. Original processing notes: It was from reference gene primer amplification that nucleated cell counts were estimated. Method: immunoSEQ multiplex PCR; TCRdb's copy keeps in-frame clones and lacks some. V and J calls and clone size are those listed in that table; D and trimming were worked out from the DNA. The sample lists around 110,000 clones, just over 85% seen once, with 4% to 5.5% in the top ten. The sequenced material came from peripheral blood. This clonotype was obtained from a middle-aged man with acute or convalescent COVID-19. V usage is TRBV14 and J usage is TRBJ2-7; TRBD2 might be the D (5 bases). The CDR3 DNA sequence: TGTGCCAGCAGCCTAGTAGCTTCCCCCATAACGGGAGAGCAGTACTTC. It yields the protein CASSLVASPITGEQYF.